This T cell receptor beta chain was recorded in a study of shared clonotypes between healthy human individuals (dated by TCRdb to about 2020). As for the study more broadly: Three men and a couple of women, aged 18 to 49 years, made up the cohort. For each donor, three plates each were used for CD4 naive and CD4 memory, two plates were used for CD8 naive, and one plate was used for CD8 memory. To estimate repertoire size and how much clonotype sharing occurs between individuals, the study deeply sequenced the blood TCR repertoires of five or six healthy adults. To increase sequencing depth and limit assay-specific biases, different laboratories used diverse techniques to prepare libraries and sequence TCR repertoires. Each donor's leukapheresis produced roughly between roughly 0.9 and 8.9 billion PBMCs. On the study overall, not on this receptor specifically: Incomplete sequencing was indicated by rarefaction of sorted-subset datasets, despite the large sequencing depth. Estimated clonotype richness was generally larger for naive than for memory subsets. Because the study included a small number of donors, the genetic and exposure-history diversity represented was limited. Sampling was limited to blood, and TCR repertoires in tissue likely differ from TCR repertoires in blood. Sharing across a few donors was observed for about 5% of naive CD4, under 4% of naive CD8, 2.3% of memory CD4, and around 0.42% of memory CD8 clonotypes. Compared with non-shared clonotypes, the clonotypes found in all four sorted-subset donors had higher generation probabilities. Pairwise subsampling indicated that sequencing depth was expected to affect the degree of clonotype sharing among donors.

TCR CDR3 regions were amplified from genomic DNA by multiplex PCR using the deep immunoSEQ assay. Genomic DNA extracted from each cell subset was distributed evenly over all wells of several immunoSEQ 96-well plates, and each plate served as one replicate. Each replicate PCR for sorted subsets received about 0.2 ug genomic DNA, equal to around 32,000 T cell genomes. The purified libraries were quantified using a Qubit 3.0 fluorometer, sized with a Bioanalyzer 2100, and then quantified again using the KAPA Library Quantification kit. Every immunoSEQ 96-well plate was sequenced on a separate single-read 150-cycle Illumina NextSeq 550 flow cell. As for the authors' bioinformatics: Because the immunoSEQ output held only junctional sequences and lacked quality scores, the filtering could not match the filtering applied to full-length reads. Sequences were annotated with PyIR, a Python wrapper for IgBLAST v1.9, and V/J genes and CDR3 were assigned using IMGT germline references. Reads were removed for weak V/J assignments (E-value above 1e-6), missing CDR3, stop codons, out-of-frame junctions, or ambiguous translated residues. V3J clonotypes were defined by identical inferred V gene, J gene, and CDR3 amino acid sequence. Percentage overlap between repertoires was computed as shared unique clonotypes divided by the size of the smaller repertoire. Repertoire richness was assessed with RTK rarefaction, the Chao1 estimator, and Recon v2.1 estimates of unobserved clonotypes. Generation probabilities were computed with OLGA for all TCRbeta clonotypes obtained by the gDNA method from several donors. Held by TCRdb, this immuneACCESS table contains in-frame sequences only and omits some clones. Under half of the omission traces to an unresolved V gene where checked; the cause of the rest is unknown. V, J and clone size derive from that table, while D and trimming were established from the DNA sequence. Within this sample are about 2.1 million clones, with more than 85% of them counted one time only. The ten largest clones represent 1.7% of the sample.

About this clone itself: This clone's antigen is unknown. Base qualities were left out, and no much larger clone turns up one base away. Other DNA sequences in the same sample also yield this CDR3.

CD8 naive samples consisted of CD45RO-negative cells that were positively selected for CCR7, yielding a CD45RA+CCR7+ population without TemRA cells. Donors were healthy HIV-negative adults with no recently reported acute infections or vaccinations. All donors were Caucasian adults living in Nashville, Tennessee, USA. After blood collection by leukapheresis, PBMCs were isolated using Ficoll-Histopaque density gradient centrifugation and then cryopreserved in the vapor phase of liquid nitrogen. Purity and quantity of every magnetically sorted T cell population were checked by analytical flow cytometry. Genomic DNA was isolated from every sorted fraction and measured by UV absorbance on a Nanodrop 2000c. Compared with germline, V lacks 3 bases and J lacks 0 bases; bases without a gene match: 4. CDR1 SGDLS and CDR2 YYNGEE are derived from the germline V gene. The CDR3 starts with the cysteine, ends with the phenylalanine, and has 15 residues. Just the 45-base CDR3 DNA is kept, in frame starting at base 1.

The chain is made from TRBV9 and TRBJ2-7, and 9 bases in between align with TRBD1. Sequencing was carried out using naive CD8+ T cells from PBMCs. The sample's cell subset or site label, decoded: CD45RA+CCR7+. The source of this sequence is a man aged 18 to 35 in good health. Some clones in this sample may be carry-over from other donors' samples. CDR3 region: CASSAGTGSSYEQYF. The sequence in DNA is TGTGCCAGCAGCGCCGGGACAGGGAGCTCCTACGAGCAGTACTTC.